The 23 T cell receptor beta chains below come from one sample, sequenced in a study of OX40 agonist ivuxolimab in advanced cancers. Sequencing was performed with immunoSEQ multiplex PCR; in TCRdb, only in-frame clones are kept and a portion is missing. The sample lists fewer than 130,000 clones, approximately 90% occurring once. Sample: CD4+ or CD8+ T cells sorted from blood, taken in a trial of the OX40 agonist ivuxolimab. Source of these receptors: an adult with an advanced solid tumor such as melanoma, head and neck, liver or kidney cancer.

The CDR3 spells CASSPSGGWDGYTF. The CDR3 bases are TGTGCCAGCTCACCCTCAGGGGGCTGGGATGGCTACACCTTC. The chain couples TRBV18 to TRBJ1-2; 8 bases are shared with TRBD1. Germline CDR1 reads KGHSH; CDR2 reads LQKENI. The CDR3 runs to 14 residues. J gave up 6 bases and V 3 bases, and 6 bases lay outside the gene matches.

The chain is built from TRBV7-9 and TRBJ2-7; D gene unclear. The CDR3 extends over 13 amino acids. The V end lost 4 bases, the J end lost 2 bases, and 9 bases lay between the germline ends. The germline V gene has CDR1 SEHNR and CDR2 FQNEAQ (reference sequence). This CDR3 reads CASSSESTYEQYF. DNA of the CDR3: TGTGCCAGCAGCTCCGAGAGTACCTACGAGCAGTACTTC.

V is TRBV29-1 and J is TRBJ2-1; either TRBD1 or TRBD2 may supply D (5 bases each). The germline CDR1 and CDR2 sequences are SQVTM and ANQGSEA. The V gene lost 0 bases and the J gene lost 12 bases, with 21 bases spanning the gap. This CDR3 has 15 amino acids. CDR3 nucleotide sequence: TGCAGCGTTGAAGATGACGGGGCGACAAATCTTAGGCAGTTCTTC. Its protein is CSVEDDGATNLRQFF.

J is TRBJ2-5 and V is TRBV10-3, with 10 bases identical to TRBD1. With 2 bases clipped from V and 5 bases from J, the junction kept 8 bases outside the gene matches. The V gene's germline CDR1 is ENHRY and CDR2 SYGVKD. The CDR3 is 16 residues long. The chain's CDR3 is CAISERLRTGGETQYF. In DNA form, the CDR3 reads TGTGCCATCAGTGAGAGGTTGAGGACAGGGGGGGAGACCCAGTACTTC.

This sequence joins TRBV7-2 and TRBJ2-3; the match to TRBD2 covers 11 bases. V shed 4 bases, J shed 5 bases, and the junction held 2 bases outside the gene matches. Germline CDR1 and CDR2: SGHTA and FQGNSA. This CDR3 contains 14 residues. DNA for the CDR3: TGTGCCAGCAGCTCCGGGACTAGCGGAGATACGCAGTATTTT. Its protein is CASSSGTSGDTQYF.

The J gene is TRBJ1-2, the V gene TRBV4-2, with D uncertain. This CDR3 region has 11 residues. Trimming took off 2 bases at V and 8 bases at J, with 6 bases between the two ends. CDR1 is LGHNA, CDR2 YNFKEQ, per germline. The CDR3 reads CASSQLEGYTF. The CDR3 DNA follows: TGTGCCAGCAGCCAACTAGAGGGCTACACCTTC.

The chain is built from TRBV5-1 and TRBJ2-1; 12 nucleotides line up with TRBD2. Germline CDR1 and CDR2: SGHRS and YFSETQ. The CDR3 covers 15 residues. V was pared by 4 bases and J by 5 bases, with 4 bases of the junction left unmatched. The chain's CDR3 is CASSRTSGDNNEQFF. In DNA form, the CDR3 reads TGCGCCAGCAGCCGGACTAGCGGGGATAACAATGAGCAGTTCTTC.

Only one count was recorded for this clone. V usage is TRBV25-1 and J usage is TRBJ2-3; no definite D call. V shed 5 bases and J shed 4 bases, with 10 bases lying between them. There are 13 residues in the CDR3. Per germline, CDR1 MGHDK and CDR2 SYGVNS. The CDR3 reads CASSKDGPDTQYF. DNA of the CDR3: TGTGCCAGCAGTAAGGACGGTCCAGATACGCAGTATTTT. Combining the CDR3 with reference TRBV25-1 and TRBJ2-3 gives the whole variable domain EADIYQTPRYLVIGTGKKITLECSQTMGHDKMYWYQQDPGMELHLIHYSYGVNSTEKGDLSSESTVSRIRTEHFPLTLESARPSHTSQYLCASSKDGPDTQYFGPGTRLTVL.

The chain combines TRBV28 with TRBJ2-5; 10 bases fit TRBD2. Germline loops: CDR1 MDHEN, CDR2 SYDVKM. The V gene end was trimmed by 3 bases and the J gene end by 2 bases; junction bases not matched to a gene: 12. The CDR3 has 18 residues. The CDR3 reads CASSFRARASGRQETQYF. The CDR3 DNA reads as TGTGCCAGCAGTTTCAGGGCCCGGGCTAGCGGGAGACAAGAGACCCAGTACTTC.

The V gene is TRBV28, the J gene TRBJ1-2; 7 nucleotides agree with TRBD1. V shed 6 bases, J shed 3 bases, and the junction held 7 bases outside the gene matches. CDR1 and CDR2 (germline): MDHEN, SYDVKM. The CDR3 is 14 amino acids. The chain's CDR3 is CASREQGNDYGYTF. CDR3 in DNA: TGTGCCAGCAGGGAACAGGGGAACGACTATGGCTACACCTTC.

The chain employs TRBV10-2 and TRBJ2-7; 9 bases fit TRBD1. After removal of 6 bases from V and 4 bases from J, the junction contained 7 bases not matched to a gene. The CDR3 contains 14 residues. Per the germline V gene, CDR1 is WSHSY and CDR2 is SAAADI. This chain's CDR3 is CASRFGTGTYEQYF. As DNA, the CDR3 is TGCGCCAGCAGATTTGGGACAGGGACTTACGAGCAGTACTTC.

The chain recombines TRBV7-9 with TRBJ1-2; D is undetermined. This CDR3 has 13 amino acids. The germline CDR1 and CDR2 sequences are SEHNR and FQNEAQ (reference sequence). Trimming took 0 bases from V and 2 from J, leaving 4 bases between them. The CDR3 DNA reads as TGTGCCAGCAGCTTAGCAACCAACTATGGCTACACCTTC. As protein: CASSLATNYGYTF.

The rearrangement links TRBV27 to TRBJ1-1; D call uncertain. Germline V CDR1 and CDR2: MNHEY, SMNVEV (reference sequence). CDR3 size: 16 residues. V was clipped by 5 bases and J by 2 bases, with 18 bases between them. The CDR3 region is CASSLALGLPNTEAFF. CDR3 nucleotides: TGTGCCAGCAGTCTGGCGCTAGGCCTTCCCAACACTGAAGCTTTCTTT.

In this sample, this clone turned up a few times. The chain has TRBV4-2 and TRBJ1-1, with TRBD1 matching 8 bases. The V segment lost 1 base and the J segment 4 bases; nucleotides outside the gene matches: 8. Looked up from germline, CDR1 is LGHNA and CDR2 is YNFKEQ. The CDR3 runs to 16 residues. This chain's CDR3 is CASSQVSGRGPTEAFF. CDR3 DNA: TGTGCCAGCAGCCAAGTTTCTGGCAGGGGGCCCACTGAAGCTTTCTTT.

CDR3 coding DNA: TGTGCCAGTTCTGGACTAGCGGAGGACAATGAGCAGTTCTTC. Its translation is CASSGLAEDNEQFF. The genes are TRBV7-3 and TRBJ2-1, with TRBD2 identical over 10 bases. Germline CDR1 SGHTA, CDR2 FQGTGA. CDR3 length: 14 amino acids. V was pared by 9 bases and J by 5 bases, with 7 bases of the junction left unmatched.

This chain joins TRBV6-5 and TRBJ1-4; D remains unclear. This CDR3 has 14 residues. The germline CDR1 and CDR2 sequences are MNHEY and SVGAGI. Trimming cost V 0 bases and J 5 bases, with 7 bases left between them. CDR3 loop: CASSYSFSNEKLFF. DNA of the CDR3: TGTGCCAGCAGTTACTCCTTCTCGAATGAAAAACTGTTTTTT.

In its sample, this clone was seen a few times. The chain recombines TRBV30 with TRBJ1-6; D remains ambiguous. V was cut by 1 base and J by 3 bases, with 7 bases left in between. The CDR3 covers 14 residues. The germline V gene encodes CDR1 GTSNPN and CDR2 SVGIG (reference sequence). CDR3 sequence: CAWSGVIYNSPLHF. The CDR3 bases are TGTGCCTGGAGTGGGGTTATCTATAATTCACCCCTCCACTTT.

The chain combines TRBV6-5 with TRBJ2-3; no reliable D call. There are 14 residues in the CDR3. The germline V gene has CDR1 MNHEY and CDR2 SVGAGI. V dropped 8 bases and J dropped 0 bases, with 12 bases sitting between them. The CDR3 coding sequence is TGTGCCAGCGGAGAAGCCTCGAGCACAGATACGCAGTATTTT. Its protein product is CASGEASSTDTQYF.

With respect to this clone: One end of the junction varies from germline; a read error may be responsible. The V call is TRBV11-3, the J call TRBJ2-1; D remains unclear. The germline V gene has CDR1 SGHNT and CDR2 YENEEA. The CDR3 is 14 residues long. The CDR3 sequence is CASSLDPAHNEQFF. The CDR3 nucleotides read TGTGCCAGCAGCCTAGATCCCGCACACAATGAGCAGTTCTTC.

The gene calls are TRBV12-2 and TRBJ1-2. TRBV12-2 is tagged as a pseudogene. The length of the CDR3 is 15 residues. The DNA of the CDR3 is TGTGCAAGTCGCTTGGGACGGGGAGTTAACTATGGCTACACCTTC. This translates into CASRLGRGVNYGYTF.

V is TRBV7-3 and J is TRBJ1-4; D may be TRBD1 (5 bases). CDR1 is SGHTA and CDR2 is FQGTGA in the germline V gene. CDR3 length: 15 residues. Trimming removed 5 bases at V and 6 bases at J, with 16 bases between. The CDR3 region has the DNA TGTGCCAGCAGCCCAACCCCAGGGCGCGATGAAAAACTGTTTTTT. This sequence encodes CASSPTPGRDEKLFF.

The chain has TRBV28 and TRBJ1-5; unclear D gene. V lost 6 bases to trimming and J lost 0 bases, with 9 bases between them. CDR3 length equals 14 residues. The germline V gene encodes CDR1 MDHEN and CDR2 SYDVKM. CDR3 residues: CASSLHYSNQPQHF. CDR3 nucleotides: TGTGCCAGCAGCCTGCATTATAGCAATCAGCCCCAGCATTTT.

The chain recombines TRBV5-1 with TRBJ2-1; 9 positions agree with TRBD1. This CDR3 region has 16 residues. V shed 6 bases, J shed 5 bases, and the junction held 12 bases outside the gene matches. The germline gives CDR1 SGHRS, CDR2 YFSETQ. CDR3 protein: CASKKIRGQGNNEQFF. As DNA, the CDR3 is TGCGCCAGCAAAAAAATTAGGGGACAGGGAAACAATGAGCAGTTCTTC.